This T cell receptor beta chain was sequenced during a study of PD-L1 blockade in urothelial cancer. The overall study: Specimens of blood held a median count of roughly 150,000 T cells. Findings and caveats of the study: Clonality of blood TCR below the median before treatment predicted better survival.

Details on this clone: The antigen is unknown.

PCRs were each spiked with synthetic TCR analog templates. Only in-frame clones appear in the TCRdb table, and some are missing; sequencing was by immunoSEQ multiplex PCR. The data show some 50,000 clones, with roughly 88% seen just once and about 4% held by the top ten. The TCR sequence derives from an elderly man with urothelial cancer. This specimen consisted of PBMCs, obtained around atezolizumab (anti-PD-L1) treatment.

The CDR3 sequence: CASLRDKTNEKLFF. The CDR3 DNA reads as TGTGCCAGTCTCCGGGACAAGACTAATGAAAAACTGTTTTTT. J is TRBJ1-4 and V is TRBV6-1, with D possibly TRBD1 on 6 matching bases. The CDR3 spans 14 residues. Germline CDR1 reads MNHNS; CDR2 reads SASEGT. The V gene lost 9 bases and the J gene lost 2 bases, with 13 bases spanning the gap.